This note documents a single T cell receptor beta chain sequence. Unrecorded immune exposures were likely, despite nominal health at sampling. The source of the sample is a study of cytomegalovirus exposure and HLA in healthy donors. As for the study in general: Earlier, approximately 180 million T cells were analyzed, and around 100 million unique TCR beta sequences were found among them.

The ends lost 6 bases at V and 2 bases at J; junction bases unmatched: 11. Germline CDR1 SGHNT, CDR2 YYREEE (reference sequence). The CDR3 length is 17 residues. Primers included in the PCR were 60 Vbeta and 13 Jbeta primers. Repertoires were generated with immunoSEQ multiplex PCR, while TCRdb's copy carries only in-frame clones and drops some. This table has 75,000 to 100,000 clones, about four fifths appearing once. The clonotype originates from a man in his forties in good health and CMV-seropositive. The chain employs TRBV5-4 and TRBJ2-6; TRBD2 matches 7 bases. Sequenced material: PBMCs. The CDR3 coding sequence is TGTGCCAGCATTACACGGGGGGTAGGCCCTGGGGCCAACGTCCTGACTTTC. The encoded protein is CASITRGVGPGANVLTF.